A single sample gave rise to the 18 T cell receptor beta chains below, sequenced in a study of identical twins. MiXCR, applied by TCRdb to the 5' RACE reads, yields one record per CDR3 protein. The data show 1.5 million to 2 million distinct CDR3 sequences, around 33% seen once. Sequenced input: cord blood. The receptors come from a newborn girl in good health.

The V call is TRBV7-8, the J call TRBJ2-3; 13 bases line up with TRBD2. Trimming removed 3 bases from V and 5 bases from J; junction bases left unmatched: 2. CDR1 is SGHVS and CDR2 is FQNEAQ in the germline V gene. CDR3 length: 15 amino acids. CDR3 coding DNA: TGTGCCAGCAGCTTCACTAGCGGGAGGGGAGATACGCAGTATTTT. Protein: CASSFTSGRGDTQYF.

This chain connects TRBV4-1 to TRBJ1-4, with a possible D match to TRBD1 (5 bases). This CDR3 region has 17 residues. Per the germline V gene, CDR1 is MGHRA and CDR2 is YSYEKL. Trimming cost V 0 bases and J 0 bases, with 11 bases left between them. CDR3 sequence (DNA): TGCGCCAGCAGCCAAGATTCGGGACGGTCAACTAATGAAAAACTGTTTTTT. Its protein product is CASSQDSGRSTNEKLFF.

The table lists this clonotype with many counts. The germline gene is not matched at one end of the junction; a read error may be the cause. The CDR3 nucleotides read TGTGCCAGCAGCTTGGCGGGCTCTGGAAACACCATATATTTT. This codes for CASSLAGSGNTIYF. The gene calls are TRBV5-1 and TRBJ1-3; D remains ambiguous. Germline V gives CDR1 SGHRS, CDR2 YFSETQ. CDR3 length: 14 residues.

The CDR3 region has the DNA TGCGCCAGCAGCTTGGATGGGCGGACAGGGGGCGAAAATCAGCCCCAGCATTTT. Protein sequence: CASSLDGRTGGENQPQHF. The rearrangement links TRBV5-1 to TRBJ1-5; 11 bases fit TRBD1. Trimming at V came to 0 bases and at J to 4 bases, leaving 9 bases not matched to a gene. CDR1 and CDR2 from the germline V gene are SGHRS and YFSETQ. CDR3 length: 18 residues.

This chain connects TRBV27 to TRBJ2-4; 7 nucleotides match TRBD2. J lost 13 bases, V lost 0 bases, and 12 bases had no gene match. CDR3 length: 15 residues. From germline, CDR1 is MNHEY and CDR2 SMNVEV (reference sequence). The DNA of the CDR3 is TGTGCCAGCAGTTTATCGGTAGCGGGCCCCTACGTGCAGTACTTC. Protein: CASSLSVAGPYVQYF.

The genes are TRBV2 and TRBJ2-7; TRBD2 agrees at 7 bases. Trimming cost V 5 bases and J 2 bases; bases outside gene matches: 9. This CDR3 comprises 15 residues. Germline assignment: CDR1 SNHLY and CDR2 FYNNEI. CDR3 sequence (DNA): TGTGCCAGCAGTATGACTAGCTGGGCTACCTACGAGCAGTACTTC. As protein: CASSMTSWATYEQYF.

This clonotype has only a few counts. This chain uses TRBV12-3 or TRBV12-4 with TRBJ1-2, with 8 bases that match TRBD1. Germline trimming cut 7 bases from V and 3 bases from J; bases unmatched to any gene: 10. This CDR3 comprises 15 residues. The CDR3 sequence is CASIPNKDRDYGYTF. Written as DNA, the CDR3 is TGTGCCAGCATACCGAACAAGGACAGGGACTATGGCTACACCTTC.

On this clonotype: Only one base separates this from a far larger clonotype, so it likely reflects a read error. The chain carries TRBV7-9 and TRBJ1-2; 8 bases agree with TRBD1. Germline CDR1 SEHNR, CDR2 FQNEAQ (reference sequence). The CDR3 loop spans 13 amino acids. The CDR3 DNA follows: TGTGCCGGCAGCTCCGGGACAGGCTATGGCTACACCTTC. Its protein is CAGSSGTGYGYTF.

The CDR3 DNA sequence: TGTGCCAGCAGCCAGAGCGGGGCCTCCTACAATGAGCAGTACTTC. The encoded protein is CASSQSGASYNEQYF. This sequence joins TRBV3-1 and TRBJ2-1; 7 bases map to TRBD2. The J call may be faulty, since TRBJ2-7 better matches the DNA end. Germline lookup yields CDR1 LGHDT and CDR2 YNNKEL (reference sequence). The CDR3 covers 15 residues.

As to this clonotype: This could be a read error, since a much larger clone is one nucleotide away. The genes are TRBV29-1 and TRBJ2-7; 9 positions agree with TRBD1. The CDR3 loop spans 15 amino acids. The trim removed 1 base at V and 7 bases at J, leaving 11 bases unmatched. Germline values: CDR1 SQVTM, CDR2 ANQGSEA. This CDR3 is CSVEGYGQGYNEQYF. The CDR3 DNA reads TGCAGCGTTGAAGGGTATGGACAGGGGTACAATGAGCAGTACTTC.

Comments on this clonotype: A much larger clone differs by one base, so this may be a read error. CDR3 sequence: CASSLRGTYNEQYF. The CDR3 bases are TGTGCCAGCAGTTTACGCGGGACCTACAATGAGCAGTACTTC. This rearrangement joins TRBV27 to TRBJ2-7; D may be TRBD2 (6 bases). In germline, CDR1 is MNHEY, CDR2 SMNVEV (reference sequence). The CDR3 extends over 14 amino acids. With 2 bases removed from V and 7 bases from J, the gap between germline ends came to 15 bases.

There are many counts of this clonotype. This sequence joins TRBV29-1 and TRBJ2-1; D ambiguous. Germline CDR1 is SQVTM and CDR2 is ANQGSEA. The CDR3 sequence is 12 residues long. The V and J ends lost 2 bases and 6 bases respectively, with 8 bases between them. DNA of the CDR3: TGCAGCGTTGAACACTTCCCCAATGAGCAGTTCTTC. It translates to CSVEHFPNEQFF.

V is TRBV4-2 and J is TRBJ2-5; 10 nucleotides line up with TRBD2. The CDR3 totals 20 residues. Germline CDR1 LGHNA, CDR2 YNFKEQ. Trimming at V came to 0 bases and at J to 6 bases, leaving 19 bases not matched to a gene. CDR3 protein: CASSQEVGGFEREGRKTQYF. The CDR3 DNA is TGTGCCAGCAGCCAAGAGGTGGGGGGGTTCGAGCGGGAGGGCCGGAAGACCCAGTACTTC.

The chain carries TRBV28 and TRBJ2-4, with 9 bases that match TRBD1. The J call may not be correct, given that the DNA end is closer to TRBJ2-7. Looked up from germline, CDR1 is MDHEN and CDR2 is SYDVKM. The CDR3 sequence is 15 residues long. DNA of the CDR3: TGTGCCAGCAGTTCCCCCCCGGACAGGGGCCACGAGCAGTACTTC. It specifies CASSSPPDRGHEQYF.

Note on this clonotype: This could be a read error, since a much larger clone is one nucleotide away. The CDR3 loop reads CATVGGDGQFF. CDR3 in DNA: TGTGCCACCGTGGGAGGTGATGGGCAGTTCTTC. This rearrangement joins TRBV24-1 to TRBJ2-1; D is possibly TRBD2 (6 bases). There are 11 residues in the CDR3. Germline V gene lookup returns CDR1 KGHDR and CDR2 SFDVKD. Deletions cut 9 bases from V and 12 bases from J, with 14 bases between.

For the CDR3, the DNA is TGCAGTGCAAGATTGTACCCGGGACAGGGAGGGGATACGCAGTATTTT. Its translation: CSARLYPGQGGDTQYF. This rearrangement joins TRBV20-1 to TRBJ2-3; 9 positions match TRBD1. There are 16 residues in the CDR3. The V and J ends lost 6 bases and 6 bases, in that order; junction bases with no gene match: 16. Germline V gene sequence: CDR1 DFQATT, CDR2 SNEGSKA (reference sequence).

The rearrangement uses TRBV27 and TRBJ2-1, with D possibly TRBD2 on 6 matching bases. CDR1 is MNHEY and CDR2 is SMNVEV in the germline V gene (reference sequence). The CDR3 spans 15 residues. V gave up 2 bases and J gave up 5 bases, with 13 bases separating them. The CDR3 spells CASSLAGFVNNEQFF. The CDR3 nucleotides read TGTGCCAGCAGTTTAGCGGGGTTTGTGAACAATGAGCAGTTCTTC.

Here the CDR3 reads CASNQERDIETQYF. CDR3 DNA: TGTGCCAGCAACCAGGAGAGGGATATTGAGACCCAGTACTTC. The gene calls are TRBV4-2 and TRBJ2-5; D is perhaps TRBD2 (5 bases). This CDR3 contains 14 residues. Trimming shortened V by 7 bases and J by 5 bases, and 17 bases separated the two germline ends. Germline V lookup: CDR1 LGHNA, CDR2 YNFKEQ.